This TCR beta chain was sequenced during a study of T cell responses to AZD1222 COVID-19 vaccine. V lost 2 bases to trimming and J lost 4 bases, with 12 bases between them. This CDR3 region has 15 residues. Germline lookup yields CDR1 MGHRA and CDR2 YSYEKL. Remarks on this clone: What it binds is unknown.

General study results and limits: Spike-specific TCR repertoires showed rising breadth and depth after two AZD1222 doses.

The protocol was immunoSEQ multiplex PCR, while the TCRdb copy is restricted to in-frame clones and leaves out a portion. Of about 190,000 clones in the sample, about 94% were seen once. The sequence came from an adult in good health. The specimen was peripheral blood, collected on day 0 of AZD1222 vaccination. The chain links TRBV4-1 to TRBJ2-1; tentative D call: TRBD2 (6 bases). The CDR3 loop is CASSQIAGPYNEQFF. The CDR3 bases are TGCGCCAGCAGCCAAATTGCGGGACCTTACAATGAGCAGTTCTTC.